This T cell receptor beta chain was sequenced in a study of vaccination effects on CD4 cells after COVID-19. Germline CDR1 is LNHDA and CDR2 is SQIVND (reference sequence). V gave up 5 bases and J gave up 3 bases; unmatched junction bases: 4. This CDR3 comprises 14 residues. Findings and caveats of the study: After vaccination, at late timepoints, clones induced by infection and by vaccine contracted markedly. Healthy vaccinees had only 1 of 255 vaccine-induced clones cross-react with common cold coronaviruses.

Peptide-pool stimulation followed by sequencing identified expanded antigen-specific CD4+ clonotypes in the ViraFEST assay. Cultured cells yielded isolated CD4+ T cells after 10 days. Two doses of BNT162b2 or mRNA-1273 vaccine were administered to participants. All vaccine recipients tested negative for nucleocapsid antibodies and had never contracted SARS-CoV-2 infection. A half-volume exchange with IL-2 medium occurred on days 3 and 7. Some clones are missing from TCRdb's copy, which holds only in-frame ones; the method was immunoSEQ multiplex PCR. The data show 75,000 or so clones, roughly 80% seen once. Concerning this clone itself: Its antigen is currently unknown.

The chain couples TRBV19 to TRBJ2-5; 9 bases match TRBD1. The TCR was taken from a human donor who received a COVID-19 vaccine. The sequencing here drew on CD4+ T cells from PBMCs cultured with HCoV-OC43 spike peptides, taken after COVID-19 vaccination. Subset indicated: HCoV-OC43 spike overlapping peptide pool stimulation. Here the CDR3 reads CASSSGTGKETQYF. In nucleotides, the CDR3 is TGTGCCAGTAGTTCCGGGACAGGGAAAGAGACCCAGTACTTC.